This TCR beta chain stems from a study of regulatory T cells in long-lasting Graves disease. The study, taken as a whole, reports: With a few thousand shared public clonotypes, persistent patients exceeded new patients, who shared over 850.

Germline assignment: CDR1 LNHDA and CDR2 SQIVND (reference sequence). Trimming cost V 5 bases and J 1 base; bases outside gene matches: 11. The length of the CDR3 is 17 residues. Time point given: persistent/refractory GD, antithyroid drugs over 5 years with positive TRAb. There was RNA extracted from PBMCs, and the TCR library was made from it. Library construction for TCR beta used iRepertoire HTBI primers and Arm-PCR of CDR3 regions. Original processing methods: Identification of gene segments yielded over 60 TRBV and about 14 TRBJ across samples. TCRdb re-derived calls from the multiplex PCR reads in MiXCR, one entry per CDR3 protein. The V and J calls were determined by TCRdb, not by the authors. In the table there are 600,000 to 800,000 distinct CDR3 sequences, 30% of which are singletons. Concerning this clonotype itself: Its antigen is not identified.

The source material was peripheral blood mononuclear cells (PBMCs), sampled when the disease was refractory, from a patient treated with antithyroid drugs. The sequence was collected from a female donor with Graves disease. V is TRBV19 and J is TRBJ1-5; 7 bases agree with TRBD1. CDR3 in DNA: TGTGCCAGTAGTGGGACAGCGATCCACCTAAGCAATCAGCCCCAGCATTTT. Translated: CASSGTAIHLSNQPQHF. Full variable domain (rest looked up from reference TRBV19 and TRBJ1-5): DGGITQSPKYLFRKEGQNVTLSCEQNLNHDAMYWYRQDPGQGLRLIYYSQIVNDFQKGDIAEGYSVSREKKESFPLTVTSAQKNPTAFYLCASSGTAIHLSNQPQHFGDGTRLSIL.